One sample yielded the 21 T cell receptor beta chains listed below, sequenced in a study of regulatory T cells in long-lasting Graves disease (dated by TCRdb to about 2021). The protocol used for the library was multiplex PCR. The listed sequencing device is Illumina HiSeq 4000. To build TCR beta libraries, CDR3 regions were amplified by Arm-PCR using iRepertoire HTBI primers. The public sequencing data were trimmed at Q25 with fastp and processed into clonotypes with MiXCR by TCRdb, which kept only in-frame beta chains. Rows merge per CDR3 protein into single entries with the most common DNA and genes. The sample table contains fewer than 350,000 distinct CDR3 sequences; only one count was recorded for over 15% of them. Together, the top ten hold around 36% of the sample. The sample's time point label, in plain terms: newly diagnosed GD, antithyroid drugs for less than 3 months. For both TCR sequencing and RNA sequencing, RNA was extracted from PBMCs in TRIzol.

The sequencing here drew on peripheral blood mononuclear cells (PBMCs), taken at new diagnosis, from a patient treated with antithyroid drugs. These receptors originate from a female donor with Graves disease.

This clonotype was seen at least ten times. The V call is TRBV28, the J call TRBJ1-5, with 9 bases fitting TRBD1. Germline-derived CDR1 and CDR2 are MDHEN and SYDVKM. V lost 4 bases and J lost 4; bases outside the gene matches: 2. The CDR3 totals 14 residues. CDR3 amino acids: CASSYDRGNQPQHF. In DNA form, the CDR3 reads TGTGCCAGCAGTTATGACAGGGGGAATCAGCCCCAGCATTTT.

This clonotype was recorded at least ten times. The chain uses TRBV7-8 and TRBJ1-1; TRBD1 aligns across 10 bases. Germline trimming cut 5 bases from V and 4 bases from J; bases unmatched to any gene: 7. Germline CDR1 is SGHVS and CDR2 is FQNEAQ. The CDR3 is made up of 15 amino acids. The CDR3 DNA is TGTGCCAGCAGCGACAGGGGGCAATGGGGCACTGAAGCTTTCTTT. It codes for CASSDRGQWGTEAFF.

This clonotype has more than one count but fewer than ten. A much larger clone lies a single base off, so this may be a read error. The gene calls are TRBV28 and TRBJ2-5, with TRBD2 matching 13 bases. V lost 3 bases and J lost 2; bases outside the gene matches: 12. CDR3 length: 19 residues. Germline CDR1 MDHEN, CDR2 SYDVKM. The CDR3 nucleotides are TGTGCCAGCAGTTTTCCCCTTTGGACTAGCGGGAGTACTCAAGAGACCCAGTACTTC. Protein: CASSFPLWTSGSTQETQYF.

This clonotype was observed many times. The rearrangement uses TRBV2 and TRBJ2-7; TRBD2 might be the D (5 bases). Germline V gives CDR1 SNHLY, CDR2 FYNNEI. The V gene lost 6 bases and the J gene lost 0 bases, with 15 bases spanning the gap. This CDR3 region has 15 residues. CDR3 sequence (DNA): TGTGCCAGCAGGGCTCGAGCGGTTAGCTCCTACGAGCAGTACTTC. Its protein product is CASRARAVSSYEQYF. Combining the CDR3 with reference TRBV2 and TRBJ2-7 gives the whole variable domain EPEVTQTPSHQVTQMGQEVILRCVPISNHLYFYWYRQILGQKVEFLVSFYNNEISEKSEIFDDQFSVERPDGSNFTLKIRSTKLEDSAMYFCASRARAVSSYEQYFGPGTRLTVT.

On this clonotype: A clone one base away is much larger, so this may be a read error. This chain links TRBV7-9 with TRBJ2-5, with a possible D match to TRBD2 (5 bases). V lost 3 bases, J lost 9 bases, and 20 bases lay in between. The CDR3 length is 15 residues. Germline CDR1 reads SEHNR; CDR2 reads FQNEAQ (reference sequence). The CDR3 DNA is TGTGCCAGCAGCTTTGATTTTAAGGAAGAGGAGGCCCAGTACTTC. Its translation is CASSFDFKEEEAQYF. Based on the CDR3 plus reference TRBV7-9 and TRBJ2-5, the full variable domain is DTGVSQNPRHKITKRGQNVTFRCDPISEHNRLYWYRQTLGQGPEFLTYFQNEAQLEKSRLLSDRFSAERPKGSFSTLEIQRTEQGDSAMYLCASSFDFKEEEAQYFGPGTRLLVL.

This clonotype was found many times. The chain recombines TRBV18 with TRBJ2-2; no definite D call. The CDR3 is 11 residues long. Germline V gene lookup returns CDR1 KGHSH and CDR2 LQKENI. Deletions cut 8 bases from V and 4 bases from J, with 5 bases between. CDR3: CASSPTGELFF. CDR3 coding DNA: TGTGCCAGCAGCCCCACCGGGGAGCTGTTTTTT.

CDR3 coding DNA: TGTGCCTGCTGGAGGGGGAGTCCCTACGAGCAGTACTTC. Encoded protein: CACWRGSPYEQYF. This chain uses TRBV30 with TRBJ2-7; the D call may be TRBD1 or TRBD2 (6 bases each). This CDR3 has 13 amino acids. Deletions cut 6 bases from V and 2 bases from J, with 14 bases between. Germline CDR1 reads GTSNPN; CDR2 reads SVGIG (reference sequence).

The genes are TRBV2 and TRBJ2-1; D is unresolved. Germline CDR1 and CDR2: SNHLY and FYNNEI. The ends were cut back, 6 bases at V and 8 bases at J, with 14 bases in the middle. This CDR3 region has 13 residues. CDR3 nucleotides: TGTGCCAGCAGGATGACCCCTGGCTATGAGCAGTTCTTC. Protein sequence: CASRMTPGYEQFF.

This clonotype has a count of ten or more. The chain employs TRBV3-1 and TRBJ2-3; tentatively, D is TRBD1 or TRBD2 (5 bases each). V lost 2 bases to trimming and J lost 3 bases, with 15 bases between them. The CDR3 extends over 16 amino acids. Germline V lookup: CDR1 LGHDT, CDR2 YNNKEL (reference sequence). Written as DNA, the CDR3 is TGTGCCAGCAGCCAATATGGGGGTGAGAGGACAGATACGCAGTATTTT. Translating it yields CASSQYGGERTDTQYF.

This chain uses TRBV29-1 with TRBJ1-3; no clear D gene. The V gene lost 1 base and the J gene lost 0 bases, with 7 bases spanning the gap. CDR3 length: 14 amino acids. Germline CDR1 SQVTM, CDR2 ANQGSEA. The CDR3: CSVEAPGSGNTIYF. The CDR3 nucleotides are TGCAGCGTTGAAGCGCCGGGCTCTGGAAACACCATATATTTT.

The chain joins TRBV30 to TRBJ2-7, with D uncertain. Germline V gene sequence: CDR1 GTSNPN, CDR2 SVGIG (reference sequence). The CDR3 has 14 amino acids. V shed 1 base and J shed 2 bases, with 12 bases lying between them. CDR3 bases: TGTGCCTGGAGTGAGGGCCCTATTGCCTACGAGCAGTACTTC. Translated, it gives CAWSEGPIAYEQYF.

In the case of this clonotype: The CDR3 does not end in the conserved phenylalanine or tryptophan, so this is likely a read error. The CDR3 region has the DNA TGTGCCAGCAGCCTAAAGACAGGTCAAGAGACCCAGTACCTC. It translates to CASSLKTGQETQYL. The V and J genes are TRBV11-2 and TRBJ2-5; tentative D call: TRBD1 (6 bases). This CDR3 region has 14 residues. Germline-derived CDR1 and CDR2 are SGHAT and FQNNGV. V was pared by 5 bases and J by 2 bases, with 12 bases between.

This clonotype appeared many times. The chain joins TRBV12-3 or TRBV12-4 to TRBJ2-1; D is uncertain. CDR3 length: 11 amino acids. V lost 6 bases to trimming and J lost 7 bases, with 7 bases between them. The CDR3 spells CASRKMNEQFF. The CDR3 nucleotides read TGTGCCAGCAGGAAGATGAATGAGCAGTTCTTC.

In DNA form, the CDR3 reads TGCAGTGCTAAAAGCAACAGGAACACTGAAGCTTTCTTT. Translation: CSAKSNRNTEAFF. The V gene is TRBV20-1, the J gene TRBJ1-1; D ambiguous. The CDR3 contains 13 residues. Deletions cut 4 bases from V and 1 base from J, with 10 bases between. Germline CDR1 and CDR2: DFQATT and SNEGSKA (reference sequence).

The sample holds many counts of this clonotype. The CDR3 is CSALSGGTNTEAFF. The CDR3 coding sequence is TGCAGTGCCCTAAGCGGGGGAACCAACACTGAAGCTTTCTTT. The chain links TRBV20-1 to TRBJ1-1, with TRBD1 as a possible D gene (5 bases). This CDR3 contains 14 residues. Germline values: CDR1 DFQATT, CDR2 SNEGSKA (reference sequence). Deletions cut 6 bases from V and 2 bases from J, with 16 bases between.

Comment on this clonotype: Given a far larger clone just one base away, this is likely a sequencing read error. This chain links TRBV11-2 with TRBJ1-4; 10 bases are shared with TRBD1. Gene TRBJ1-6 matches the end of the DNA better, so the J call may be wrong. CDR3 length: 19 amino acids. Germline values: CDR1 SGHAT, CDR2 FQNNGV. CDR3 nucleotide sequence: TGTGCCAGCAGCTTAGTTCGGGTGACAGGGGGCGTGAATAATTTACCCCTCCACTTT. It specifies CASSLVRVTGGVNNLPLHF.

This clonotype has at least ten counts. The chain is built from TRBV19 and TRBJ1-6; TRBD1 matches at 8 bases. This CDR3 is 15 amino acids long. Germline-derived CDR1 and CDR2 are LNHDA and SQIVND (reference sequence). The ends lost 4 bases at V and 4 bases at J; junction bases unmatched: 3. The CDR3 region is CASSRRQGYNSPLHF. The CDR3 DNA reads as TGTGCCAGTAGTAGAAGACAGGGGTATAATTCACCCCTCCACTTT.

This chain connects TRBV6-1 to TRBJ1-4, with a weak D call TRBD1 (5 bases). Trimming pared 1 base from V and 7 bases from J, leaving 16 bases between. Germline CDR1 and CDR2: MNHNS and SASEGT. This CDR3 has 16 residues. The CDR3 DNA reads TGTGCCAGCAGTGAAGGGAAGGGGCCGGCGGTTGAAAAACTGTTTTTT. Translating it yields CASSEGKGPAVEKLFF.

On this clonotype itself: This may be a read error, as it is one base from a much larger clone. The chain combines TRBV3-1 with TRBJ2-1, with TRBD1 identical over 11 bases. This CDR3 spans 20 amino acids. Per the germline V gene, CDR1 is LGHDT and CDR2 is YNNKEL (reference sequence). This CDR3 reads CASSQDLGLAGQGVQETQDF. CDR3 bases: TGTGCCAGCAGCCAAGACCTCGGCCTAGCGGGACAGGGGGTACAAGAGACCCAGGACTTC.

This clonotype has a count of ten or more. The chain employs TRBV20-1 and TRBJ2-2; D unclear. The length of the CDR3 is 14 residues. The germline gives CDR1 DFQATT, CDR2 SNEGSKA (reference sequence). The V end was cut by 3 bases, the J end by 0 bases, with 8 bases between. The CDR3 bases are TGCAGTGCTAGTCCGAGTTCGAACACCGGGGAGCTGTTTTTT. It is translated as CSASPSSNTGELFF.

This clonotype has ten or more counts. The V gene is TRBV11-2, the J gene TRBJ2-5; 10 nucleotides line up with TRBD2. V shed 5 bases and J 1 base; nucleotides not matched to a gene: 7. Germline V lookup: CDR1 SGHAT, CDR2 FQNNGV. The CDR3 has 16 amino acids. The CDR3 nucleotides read TGTGCCAGCAGCAAAGGGACTAGCGCATTCCAAGAGACCCAGTACTTC. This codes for CASSKGTSAFQETQYF.